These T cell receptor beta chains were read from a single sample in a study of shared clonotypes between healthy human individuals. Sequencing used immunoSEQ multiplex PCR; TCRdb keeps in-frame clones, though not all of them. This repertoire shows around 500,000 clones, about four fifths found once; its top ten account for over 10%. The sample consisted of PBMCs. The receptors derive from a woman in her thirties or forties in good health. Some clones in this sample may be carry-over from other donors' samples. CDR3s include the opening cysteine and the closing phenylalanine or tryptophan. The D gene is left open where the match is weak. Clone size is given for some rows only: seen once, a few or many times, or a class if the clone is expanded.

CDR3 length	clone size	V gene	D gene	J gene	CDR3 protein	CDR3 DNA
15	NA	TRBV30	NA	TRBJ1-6	CAVEAPTGFNSPLHF	TGTGCCGTCGAGGCCCCGACGGGTTTTAATTCACCCCTCCACTTT
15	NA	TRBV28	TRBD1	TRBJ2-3	CASSFRDRDTDTQYF	TGTGCCAGCAGTTTTAGGGACAGGGACACAGATACGCAGTATTTT
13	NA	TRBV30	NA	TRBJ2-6	CAWGYSGANVLTF	TGTGCCTGGGGGTACTCTGGGGCCAACGTCCTGACTTTC
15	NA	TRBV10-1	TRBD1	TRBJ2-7	CASSEPGQGRNEQYF	TGCGCCAGCAGTGAGCCGGGACAGGGGCGCAACGAGCAGTACTTC
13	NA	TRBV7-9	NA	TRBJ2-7	CASSPPGSYEQYF	TGTGCCAGCAGCCCCCCAGGGTCCTACGAGCAGTACTTC
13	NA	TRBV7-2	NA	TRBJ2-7	CASSPSPPNEQYF	TGTGCCAGCAGCCCTTCACCACCAAATGAGCAGTACTTC
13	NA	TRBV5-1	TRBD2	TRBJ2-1	CASSSGSYNEQFF	TGCGCCAGCAGTAGCGGGAGTTACAATGAGCAGTTCTTC
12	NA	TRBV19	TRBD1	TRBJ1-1	CATYRGYTEAFF	TGTGCCACGTACAGGGGGTACACTGAAGCTTTCTTT
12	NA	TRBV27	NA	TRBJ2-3	CASARGRDTQYF	TGTGCCAGCGCACGGGGACGGGATACGCAGTATTTT
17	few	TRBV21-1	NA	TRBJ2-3	CASNPSLRGREGDTQYF	TGTGCCAGCAACCCTTCTTTACGCGGGAGAGAGGGAGATACGCAGTATTTT
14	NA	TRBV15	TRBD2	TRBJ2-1	CATSAGLATGEQFF	TGTGCCACCAGCGCGGGACTAGCGACTGGTGAGCAGTTCTTC
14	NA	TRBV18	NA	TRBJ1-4	CASSPGQAGEKLFF	TGTGCCAGCTCACCAGGGCAGGCTGGGGAAAAACTGTTTTTT
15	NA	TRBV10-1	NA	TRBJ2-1	CASTGVRDSADEQFF	TGCGCCAGCACCGGAGTAAGGGACTCTGCGGATGAGCAGTTCTTC
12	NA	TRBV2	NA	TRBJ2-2	CATRANTGELFF	TGTGCCACCAGGGCGAACACCGGGGAGCTGTTTTTT
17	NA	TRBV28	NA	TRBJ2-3	CASSLGRGRARTDTQYF	TGTGCCAGCAGTTTGGGGCGGGGACGTGCCCGCACAGATACGCAGTATTTT
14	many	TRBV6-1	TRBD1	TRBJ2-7	CASRGDRYSYEQYF	TGTGCCAGCAGGGGGGACAGGTATTCATACGAGCAGTACTTC
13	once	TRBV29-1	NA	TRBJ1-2	CSVRDDAYGGYTF	TGCAGCGTTAGGGACGATGCCTATGGAGGCTACACCTTC
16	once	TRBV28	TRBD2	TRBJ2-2	CASSSRAGSNTGELFF	TGTGCCAGCAGTTCGCGAGCGGGGTCGAACACCGGGGAGCTGTTTTTT
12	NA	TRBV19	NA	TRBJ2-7	CATRDNSYEQYF	TGTGCCACCCGGGACAACTCCTACGAGCAGTACTTC
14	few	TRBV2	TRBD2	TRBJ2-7	CASSAGSGSYEQYF	TGTGCCAGCAGTGCAGGTAGCGGGAGCTACGAGCAGTACTTC
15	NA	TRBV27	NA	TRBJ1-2	CASSRYSGGNYGYTF	TGTGCCAGCAGTCGCTACTCCGGAGGGAACTATGGCTACACCTTC
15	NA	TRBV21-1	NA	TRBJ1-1	CASSKTGVSFHEAFF	TGTGCCAGCAGCAAAACAGGGGTGTCGTTTCATGAGGCTTTCTTT
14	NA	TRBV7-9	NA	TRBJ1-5	CAGSLASANQPQHF	TGTGCCGGCAGCTTAGCGAGCGCCAATCAGCCCCAGCATTTT
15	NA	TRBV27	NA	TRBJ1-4	CASSLRDRTNEKLFF	TGTGCCAGCAGTTTGCGGGACCGAACTAATGAAAAACTGTTTTTT